A single sample gave rise to the 8 T cell receptor beta chains below, sequenced in a study of blood T cell repertoires in COVID-19. Clones were read by immunoSEQ multiplex PCR, and TCRdb kept only the in-frame ones, dropping some. The sample includes about 180,000 clones, about nine tenths seen only once; the top ten take about 1.9%. The material sequenced was peripheral blood. Receptors originate from a man aged 18 to 30 who had recovered from COVID-19.

The V gene is TRBV19, the J gene TRBJ1-2, with D possibly being TRBD1 (5 bases). The V gene lost 6 bases and the J gene lost 1 base, with 12 bases spanning the gap. This CDR3 contains 14 residues. Germline loops: CDR1 LNHDA, CDR2 SQIVND (reference sequence). The CDR3 sequence is CASSYRNLNYGYTF. For the CDR3, the DNA is TGTGCCAGTAGCTACAGGAACCTTAACTATGGCTACACCTTC.

The J gene is TRBJ2-1, the V gene TRBV16; 8 positions agree with TRBD1. Germline loops: CDR1 KGHSY, CDR2 FQNENV. Losses at the gene ends were 3 bases for V and 4 bases for J; bases not matched to a gene: 8. The length of the CDR3 is 16 residues. The CDR3 is CASSHGRGPTYNEQFF. The CDR3 DNA reads TGTGCCAGCAGCCACGGCAGGGGGCCCACATACAATGAGCAGTTCTTC.

This sequence joins TRBV7-2 and TRBJ2-4; TRBD2 aligns across 7 bases. CDR3 length: 18 residues. The J segment lost 0 bases and the V segment lost 5 bases, leaving 13 bases of the junction unmatched. Germline lookup yields CDR1 SGHTA and CDR2 FQGNSA. CDR3 nucleotides: TGTGCCAGCAGCCCTTTTCGATGGGGGGGATTAGCCAAAAACATTCAGTACTTC. Its translation is CASSPFRWGGLAKNIQYF.

The chain recombines TRBV2 with TRBJ1-1; no clear D. The V end lost 6 bases, the J end lost 7 bases, and 9 bases lay between the germline ends. Germline V lookup: CDR1 SNHLY, CDR2 FYNNEI. CDR3 length: 11 amino acids. CDR3 nucleotides: TGTGCCAGCAGACGAAGCCTTGAAGCTTTCTTT. It codes for CASRRSLEAFF.

The genes are TRBV5-8 and TRBJ2-1; tentatively, D is TRBD1 (8 bases). Looked up from germline, CDR1 is SGHTS and CDR2 is YDEGEE. CDR3 length equals 15 residues. V was pared by 0 bases and J by 6 bases, with 13 bases between. The CDR3 spells CASSLATGEGNEQFF. The CDR3 nucleotides read TGTGCCAGCAGCTTGGCGACAGGGGAGGGCAATGAGCAGTTCTTC.

V usage is TRBV2 and J usage is TRBJ1-6, with 7 bases that match TRBD1. Per the germline V gene, CDR1 is SNHLY and CDR2 is FYNNEI. The CDR3 covers 14 residues. J lost 14 bases, V lost 0 bases, and 7 bases had no gene match. This CDR3 reads CASSEALRGTALHF. The CDR3 DNA sequence: TGTGCCAGCAGTGAAGCGCTTAGGGGGACAGCCCTCCACTTT.

This clone came up a few times. CDR3 DNA: TGTGCCAGCAGCTTACGCAGGGTTGATTCACCCCTCCACTTT. It specifies CASSLRRVDSPLHF. This chain uses TRBV7-8 with TRBJ1-6; possible D gene TRBD1, 5 bases. The CDR3 totals 14 residues. Looked up from germline, CDR1 is SGHVS and CDR2 is FQNEAQ. V was trimmed by 2 bases and J by 8 bases, leaving 10 bases between them.

This clone was detected only once. V gene TRBV7-3 combines with J gene TRBJ2-3; 7 nucleotides agree with TRBD2. The germline V gene has CDR1 SGHTA and CDR2 FQGTGA. The V and J ends lost 2 bases and 4 bases, in that order; junction bases with no gene match: 3. This CDR3 has 14 amino acids. The CDR3 nucleotides are TGTGCCAGCAGCTTAGGGGCGGGAGCAGATACGCAGTATTTT. It translates to CASSLGAGADTQYF.